The 13 T cell receptor beta chains presented below share a single source sample, sequenced in a study of regulatory T cells in long-lasting Graves disease. Building of the TCR beta libraries involved iRepertoire HTBI primers and Arm-PCR of CDR3 regions. TCRdb redid the calling of the multiplex PCR reads with MiXCR, one entry per CDR3 protein. The sample includes about 320,000 distinct CDR3 sequences, roughly 18% of them seen just once. Noted time point: newly diagnosed GD, antithyroid drugs for less than 3 months. After RNA was extracted from PBMCs, the TCR library was made from it. Here the sequenced sample was peripheral blood mononuclear cells (PBMCs), taken at new diagnosis, from a patient treated with antithyroid drugs. The receptors derive from a female donor with Graves disease.

This clonotype showed up just a few times. The chain recombines TRBV10-3 with TRBJ1-2; TRBD1 is a possible D gene (5 bases). With 10 bases removed from V and 4 bases from J, the gap between germline ends came to 13 bases. The CDR3 is 12 amino acids. CDR1 ENHRY and CDR2 SYGVKD come from the germline V gene. The CDR3 DNA reads TGTGCCAGCGACAGTTCATTCTATGGCTACACCTTC. Its translation: CASDSSFYGYTF.

This clonotype came up a few times. This chain uses TRBV15 with TRBJ1-2; the D is unclear. The V and J ends lost 6 bases and 8 bases respectively, with 10 bases between them. The CDR3 spans 11 residues. Germline V lookup: CDR1 LNHNV, CDR2 YYDKDF (reference sequence). The CDR3 sequence: CATREGQGYTF. The CDR3 DNA follows: TGTGCCACCAGAGAAGGGCAAGGCTACACCTTC. The full variable domain, rest sourced from reference TRBV15 and TRBJ1-2, is DAMVIQNPRYQVTQFGKPVTLSCSQTLNHNVMYWYQQKSSQAPKLLFHYYDKDFNNEADTPDNFQSRRPNTSFCFLDIRSPGLGDTAMYLCATREGQGYTFGSGTRLTVV.

For this clonotype: A read error may be the cause here, since a much bigger clone is one base away. The CDR3 DNA sequence: TGCGCCAGCAGCTTGGGCGATGGGCAGCTCCAAGAGACCCAGTACTTC. Translating gives CASSLGDGQLQETQYF. The rearrangement uses TRBV5-1 and TRBJ2-5; unclear D gene. The CDR3 length is 16 residues. V was trimmed by 0 bases and J by 1 base, leaving 13 bases between them. Germline CDR1 is SGHRS and CDR2 is YFSETQ.

This clonotype was seen a handful of times. The genes are TRBV5-1 and TRBJ2-1; the match to TRBD2 covers 10 bases. Germline CDR1 is SGHRS and CDR2 is YFSETQ. The CDR3 runs 15 residues. Trimming took 1 base from V and 10 from J; bases not matched to a gene: 8. As DNA, the CDR3 is TGCGCCAGCAGCTTGCTAGCGGGAGTTGTTCGGGAGCAGTTCTTC. Translation gives CASSLLAGVVREQFF.

This clonotype was counted many times. The chain recombines TRBV12-3 or TRBV12-4 with TRBJ2-7; 10 bases are a match to TRBD2. V lost 2 bases and J lost 5; bases outside the gene matches: 3. This CDR3 region has 14 residues. CDR3 DNA sequence: TGTGCCAGCAGTTTATCACTAGCGGGAAACGAGCAGTACTTC. Translated: CASSLSLAGNEQYF.

This clonotype came up many times. The V gene is TRBV2, the J gene TRBJ1-5, with a possible D match to TRBD1 (6 bases). In germline, CDR1 is SNHLY, CDR2 FYNNEI. V dropped 6 bases and J dropped 0 bases, with 18 bases sitting between them. This CDR3 has 17 residues. The CDR3 loop reads CASSEWRTGNSNQPQHF. The CDR3 DNA reads TGTGCCAGCAGCGAATGGCGCACAGGGAATAGCAATCAGCCCCAGCATTTT. Complete variable domain (other parts from reference TRBV2 and TRBJ1-5): EPEVTQTPSHQVTQMGQEVILRCVPISNHLYFYWYRQILGQKVEFLVSFYNNEISEKSEIFDDQFSVERPDGSNFTLKIRSTKLEDSAMYFCASSEWRTGNSNQPQHFGDGTRLSIL.

This clonotype was seen repeatedly, ten times or more. The chain employs TRBV12-3 or TRBV12-4 and TRBJ1-3, with a tentative D call TRBD1 (6 bases). Trimming left V 3 bases short and J 5 bases short, with 11 bases between. This CDR3 has 14 residues. CDR3 coding DNA: TGTGCCAGCAGTTTGGGGGGGCTCAGAAACACCATATATTTT. It specifies CASSLGGLRNTIYF.

This clonotype was counted ten times or more. The J gene is TRBJ2-7, the V gene TRBV2; a possible D gene is TRBD2 (6 bases). The CDR3 runs 14 residues. V lost 7 bases and J 3 bases, leaving 16 bases between the germline ends. Germline V CDR1 and CDR2: SNHLY, FYNNEI. The CDR3 spells CASIFRENGYEQYF. DNA of the CDR3: TGTGCCAGCATTTTCCGGGAGAATGGCTACGAGCAGTACTTC.

This clonotype came up once. The chain links TRBV6-2 or TRBV6-3 to TRBJ2-6, with 12 positions matching TRBD2. With 5 bases clipped from V and 1 base from J, the junction kept 9 bases outside the gene matches. In germline, CDR1 is MNHEY, CDR2 SVGEGT. This CDR3 spans 19 amino acids. Written as DNA, the CDR3 is TGTGCCAGCAGTGAGCTCCTAGCGGGAGGGCCTTCTGGGGCCAACGTCCTGACTTTC. It is translated as CASSELLAGGPSGANVLTF.

In the case of this clonotype: A read error may explain this, as a much larger clone is one base away. The conserved final phenylalanine or tryptophan is absent from the CDR3, which likely points to a read error. This sequence joins TRBV28 and TRBJ1-5, with TRBD1 identical over 7 bases. Germline CDR1 and CDR2: MDHEN and SYDVKM. The V and J ends lost 4 bases and 7 bases, in that order; junction bases with no gene match: 7. There are 14 residues in the CDR3. CDR3 DNA: TGTGCCAGCAGTTCGTACAGGGGAGGGCAGCCCCAGCATTCT. This codes for CASSSYRGGQPQHS.

At least ten counts were recorded for this clonotype. DNA of the CDR3: TGTGCCAGTAGACCACCGGGACAGGGGGGCAATCAGCCCCAGCATTTT. Translated: CASRPPGQGGNQPQHF. The V gene is TRBV19, the J gene TRBJ1-5, with 11 bases lining up with TRBD1. The CDR3 extends over 16 amino acids. The germline V gene encodes CDR1 LNHDA and CDR2 SQIVND (reference sequence). The trim removed 6 bases at V and 2 bases at J, leaving 6 bases unmatched.

This clonotype was recorded at least ten times. The gene calls are TRBV15 and TRBJ1-6; D is unresolved. The germline gives CDR1 LNHNV, CDR2 YYDKDF (reference sequence). V was pared by 3 bases and J by 9 bases, with 9 bases between. The CDR3 consists of 13 residues. CDR3 bases: TGTGCCACCAGCAGTATTGAGGGTTCACCCCTCCACTTT. Translation: CATSSIEGSPLHF. Supplemented by reference TRBV15 and TRBJ1-6, the full variable domain reads DAMVIQNPRYQVTQFGKPVTLSCSQTLNHNVMYWYQQKSSQAPKLLFHYYDKDFNNEADTPDNFQSRRPNTSFCFLDIRSPGLGDTAMYLCATSSIEGSPLHFGNGTRLTVT.

Notes on this clonotype: A much larger clone lies one base from this, so it may be a read error. V is TRBV4-1 and J is TRBJ1-1; possible D gene TRBD1, 5 bases. Germline V lookup: CDR1 MGHRA, CDR2 YSYEKL. This CDR3 spans 15 amino acids. CDR3 coding DNA: TGCGCCAGCAGCCAAGTTAAAGGGGTGGCCACTGAAGCTCTCTTT. It is translated as CASSQVKGVATEALF.